These T cell receptor beta chains were read from a single sample in a study of T cell responses to AZD1222 COVID-19 vaccine. Data came from immunoSEQ multiplex PCR; TCRdb stores just in-frame clones and leaves some out. The sample carries some 140,000 clones, under 95% recorded once. Here the sequenced sample was peripheral blood, taken on day 0 of AZD1222 vaccination. All receptors come from an adult in good health. CDR3s include the opening cysteine and the closing phenylalanine or tryptophan. D genes are given only for firm matches. Clone size is not always given. Where it is, it says once, few, many or a class for expanded clones.

J gene: TRBJ2-3
D gene: TRBD2
V gene: TRBV11-3
clone size: .
CDR3 DNA: TGTGCCAGCACATCACGCGGGGGGGTGGAAGATACGCAGTATTTT
CDR3 protein: CASTSRGGVEDTQYF

J gene: TRBJ2-1
D gene: .
V gene: TRBV30
clone size: .
CDR3 DNA: TGTGCCTGGAGTGGTGGAACTTCCAATGAGCAGTTCTTC
CDR3 protein: CAWSGGTSNEQFF

J gene: TRBJ1-1
D gene: .
V gene: TRBV19
clone size: .
CDR3 DNA: TGTGCCAGTAGTTCCCGAAGGGGGATAGGTAACACTGAAGCTTTCTTT
CDR3 protein: CASSSRRGIGNTEAFF

J gene: TRBJ2-3
D gene: TRBD1
V gene: TRBV7-3
clone size: .
CDR3 DNA: TGTGCCAGCAGCTTTGGGACAGGGGCGGGTACGCAGTATTTT
CDR3 protein: CASSFGTGAGTQYF

J gene: TRBJ2-3
D gene: TRBD2
V gene: TRBV9
clone size: .
CDR3 DNA: TGTGCCAGCAGCGGAGGGACTAGCGGGAGAGGGGGTTCAGATACGCAGTATTTT
CDR3 protein: CASSGGTSGRGGSDTQYF

J gene: TRBJ2-5
D gene: .
V gene: TRBV5-1
clone size: .
CDR3 DNA: TGCGCCAGCAGCCCAGAGACCCTACTGGGGGCCCAGTACTTC
CDR3 protein: CASSPETLLGAQYF

J gene: TRBJ1-2
D gene: .
V gene: TRBV5-5
clone size: .
CDR3 DNA: TGTGCCAGCAGCCCGGGAACAGGGTATACGTATGGCTACACCTTC
CDR3 protein: CASSPGTGYTYGYTF

J gene: TRBJ1-2
D gene: .
V gene: TRBV6-1
clone size: .
CDR3 DNA: TGTGCCAGCAGTGAACAACAGCTACGCTATGGCTACACCTTC
CDR3 protein: CASSEQQLRYGYTF

J gene: TRBJ1-2
D gene: .
V gene: TRBV2
clone size: .
CDR3 DNA: TGTGCCAGCAGCCCCAGACAACATGGCTACACCTTC
CDR3 protein: CASSPRQHGYTF

J gene: TRBJ1-6
D gene: .
V gene: TRBV6-5
clone size: .
CDR3 DNA: TGTGCCAGCACCAAAATTCGTCCCGGCAATTCACCCCTCCACTTT
CDR3 protein: CASTKIRPGNSPLHF

J gene: TRBJ2-1
D gene: .
V gene: TRBV7-2
clone size: once
CDR3 DNA: TGTGCCAGCAGCACCCGGGACTACAATGAGCAGTTCTTC
CDR3 protein: CASSTRDYNEQFF

J gene: TRBJ2-7
D gene: .
V gene: TRBV6-5
clone size: .
CDR3 DNA: TGTGCCAGCAGCTCACCTAATTCCCACGAGCAGTACTTC
CDR3 protein: CASSSPNSHEQYF

J gene: TRBJ2-7
D gene: TRBD1
V gene: TRBV6-5
clone size: .
CDR3 DNA: TGTGCCAGCAGTAACGGACAGGGGAGCTACGAGCAGTACTTC
CDR3 protein: CASSNGQGSYEQYF

J gene: TRBJ2-1
D gene: .
V gene: TRBV7-3
clone size: .
CDR3 DNA: TGTGCCAGCAGCCAGACTAGTACAGGTGAGCAGTTCTTC
CDR3 protein: CASSQTSTGEQFF

J gene: TRBJ2-2
D gene: .
V gene: TRBV28
clone size: .
CDR3 DNA: TGTGCCAGCAGTTTCCAGGGCACCGGGGAGCTGTTTTTT
CDR3 protein: CASSFQGTGELFF

J gene: TRBJ1-4
D gene: .
V gene: TRBV5-5
clone size: few
CDR3 DNA: TGTGCCAGCAGCTTAGGCGGGGGTAATGAAAAACTGTTTTTT
CDR3 protein: CASSLGGGNEKLFF

J gene: TRBJ1-1
D gene: .
V gene: TRBV2
clone size: .
CDR3 DNA: TGTGCCAGCGAGGGACAAACTGAAGCTTTCTTT
CDR3 protein: CASEGQTEAFF

J gene: TRBJ1-1
D gene: .
V gene: TRBV4-1
clone size: .
CDR3 DNA: TGCGCCAGCAGCCTAGAACACCCGAGGACTGAAGCTTTCTTT
CDR3 protein: CASSLEHPRTEAFF

J gene: TRBJ2-7
D gene: TRBD2
V gene: TRBV27
clone size: .
CDR3 DNA: TGTGCCAGCAGTTTAACTCCGACTAGCGGCAACTACGAGCAGTACTTC
CDR3 protein: CASSLTPTSGNYEQYF

J gene: TRBJ1-2
D gene: .
V gene: TRBV7-9
clone size: .
CDR3 DNA: TGTGCCAGCAGCTTAATTGGGGGCTTGTTTGGCTACACCTTC
CDR3 protein: CASSLIGGLFGYTF

J gene: TRBJ2-7
D gene: .
V gene: TRBV4-1
clone size: .
CDR3 DNA: TGCGCCAGCAGCCTGGGTGTGGGACTCTCCTACGAGCAGTACTTC
CDR3 protein: CASSLGVGLSYEQYF

J gene: TRBJ2-7
D gene: TRBD1
V gene: TRBV15
clone size: .
CDR3 DNA: TGTGCCACCACGACAGGGGCTGGTTACGAGCAGTACTTC
CDR3 protein: CATTTGAGYEQYF

J gene: TRBJ1-1
D gene: TRBD1
V gene: TRBV11-3
clone size: .
CDR3 DNA: TGTGCCAGCAGCCCCGGGGGACAGGGAAGCATGAACACTGAAGCTTTCTTT
CDR3 protein: CASSPGGQGSMNTEAFF

J gene: TRBJ1-5
D gene: .
V gene: TRBV30
clone size: .
CDR3 DNA: TGTGCCTGGAGTGTACCAGGGGGCAATCAGCCCCAGCATTTT
CDR3 protein: CAWSVPGGNQPQHF

J gene: TRBJ1-6
D gene: .
V gene: TRBV4-1
clone size: .
CDR3 DNA: TGCGCCAGCAGCCAAGAAGTTGGTCCCAGGTCACCCCTCCACTTT
CDR3 protein: CASSQEVGPRSPLHF

J gene: TRBJ2-1
D gene: .
V gene: TRBV11-2
clone size: .
CDR3 DNA: TGTGCCAGCAGCCAAACGCGGTTAACCTACAATGAGCAGTTCTTC
CDR3 protein: CASSQTRLTYNEQFF

J gene: TRBJ1-2
D gene: .
V gene: TRBV4-3
clone size: .
CDR3 DNA: TGCGCCAGCAGTTATTTGGAAAACTATGGCTACACCTTC
CDR3 protein: CASSYLENYGYTF

J gene: TRBJ2-1
D gene: .
V gene: TRBV9
clone size: .
CDR3 DNA: TGTGCCAGCAGCCCGGAGGCATACCGACAGTTCAGCTCCTACAATGAGCAGTTCTTC
CDR3 protein: CASSPEAYRQFSSYNEQFF

J gene: TRBJ2-2
D gene: .
V gene: TRBV5-1
clone size: .
CDR3 DNA: TGCGCCAGCTCCCGGGACCCGAACACCGGGGAGCTGTTTTTT
CDR3 protein: CASSRDPNTGELFF

J gene: TRBJ1-2
D gene: TRBD1
V gene: TRBV4-1
clone size: once
CDR3 DNA: TGCGCCAGCAGCCCCGGGACAGCCGGGGGCTACACCTTC
CDR3 protein: CASSPGTAGGYTF

J gene: TRBJ1-1
D gene: .
V gene: TRBV28
clone size: once
CDR3 DNA: TGTGCCAGCAAATCGACAGAGAACACTGAAGCTTTCTTT
CDR3 protein: CASKSTENTEAFF

J gene: TRBJ1-1
D gene: .
V gene: TRBV2
clone size: .
CDR3 DNA: TGTGCCAGCAGAGACGGGGAGAACACTGAAGCTTTCTTT
CDR3 protein: CASRDGENTEAFF

J gene: TRBJ2-1
D gene: .
V gene: TRBV29-1
clone size: .
CDR3 DNA: TGCAGCTCCCCACGGGGGTACAATGAGCAGTTCTTC
CDR3 protein: CSSPRGYNEQFF

J gene: TRBJ1-2
D gene: TRBD1
V gene: TRBV6-2/TRBV6-3
clone size: .
CDR3 DNA: TGTGCCAGCAGTTACCCCTTACGACAGGGGTTTGGGGGCTACACCTTC
CDR3 protein: CASSYPLRQGFGGYTF

J gene: TRBJ1-6
D gene: .
V gene: TRBV21-1
clone size: once
CDR3 DNA: TGTGCCTCTAGAAGGGTACGCTCACCCCTCCACTTT
CDR3 protein: CASRRVRSPLHF

J gene: TRBJ2-7
D gene: .
V gene: TRBV28
clone size: .
CDR3 DNA: TGTGCCAGCAGTTTTGGGCAGTACGAGCAGTACTTC
CDR3 protein: CASSFGQYEQYF

J gene: TRBJ2-2
D gene: .
V gene: TRBV11-3
clone size: .
CDR3 DNA: TGTGCCAGCAGCACAGAGACCGGGGAGCTGTTTTTT
CDR3 protein: CASSTETGELFF

J gene: TRBJ1-6
D gene: .
V gene: TRBV6-1
clone size: .
CDR3 DNA: TGTGCCAGCAGTGAAAGGACCCTGACCGATTCACCCCTCCACTTT
CDR3 protein: CASSERTLTDSPLHF

J gene: TRBJ1-3
D gene: .
V gene: TRBV5-1
clone size: .
CDR3 DNA: TGCGCCAGCAGCTTAACAGGATCTGGAAACACCATATATTTT
CDR3 protein: CASSLTGSGNTIYF

J gene: TRBJ1-6
D gene: .
V gene: TRBV5-1
clone size: .
CDR3 DNA: TGCGCCAGCAGATGGGACGGCCTAAATTCACCCCTCCACTTT
CDR3 protein: CASRWDGLNSPLHF

J gene: TRBJ2-3
D gene: .
V gene: TRBV3-1/TRBV3-2
clone size: .
CDR3 DNA: TGTGCCAGCAGCTGGGAATACAGCACAGATACGCAGTATTTT
CDR3 protein: CASSWEYSTDTQYF

J gene: TRBJ2-1
D gene: TRBD1
V gene: TRBV5-1
clone size: .
CDR3 DNA: TGCGCCAGCAGCCCACGACAGGGCGTCTACAATGAGCAGTTCTTC
CDR3 protein: CASSPRQGVYNEQFF

J gene: TRBJ1-1
D gene: TRBD1
V gene: TRBV28
clone size: .
CDR3 DNA: TGTGCCAGCAGTCCCCTGGACAGGGGACACACTGAAGCTTTCTTT
CDR3 protein: CASSPLDRGHTEAFF

J gene: TRBJ2-1
D gene: TRBD2
V gene: TRBV4-3
clone size: .
CDR3 DNA: TGCGCCAGCAGCCAAGAAATAGGCGGTTTTAGCGGGTCCTACAATGAGCAGTTCTTC
CDR3 protein: CASSQEIGGFSGSYNEQFF

J gene: TRBJ2-7
D gene: .
V gene: TRBV18
clone size: .
CDR3 DNA: TGTGCCAGCTCACCACGGTTCGATATGGGCACTTACGAGCAGTACTTC
CDR3 protein: CASSPRFDMGTYEQYF

J gene: TRBJ2-1
D gene: TRBD2
V gene: TRBV24-1
clone size: few
CDR3 DNA: TGTGCCACCAGTGATGAGTTCCGGCGGGAGGCTTCCATCGATGAGCAGTTCTTC
CDR3 protein: CATSDEFRREASIDEQFF

J gene: TRBJ2-3
D gene: .
V gene: TRBV11-2
clone size: few
CDR3 DNA: TGTGCCAGCAGCCCGGACACAGATACGCAGTATTTT
CDR3 protein: CASSPDTDTQYF

J gene: TRBJ2-5
D gene: .
V gene: TRBV5-6
clone size: .
CDR3 DNA: TGTGCCAGCAGCTTCGGGCTAGGGGGGGAGACCCAGTACTTC
CDR3 protein: CASSFGLGGETQYF

J gene: TRBJ2-5
D gene: TRBD1
V gene: TRBV11-2
clone size: .
CDR3 DNA: TGTGCCAGCAGCTTAGGTCCGGCAGGGGGCGAGGAGACCCAGTACTTC
CDR3 protein: CASSLGPAGGEETQYF

J gene: TRBJ2-7
D gene: .
V gene: TRBV6-5
clone size: .
CDR3 DNA: TGTGCCAGCGAGGGCAGGGTCTACGAGCAGTACTTC
CDR3 protein: CASEGRVYEQYF

J gene: TRBJ2-5
D gene: .
V gene: TRBV15
clone size: .
CDR3 DNA: TGTGCCACCAGCAGGGGAGGGGGAGTACAAGAGACCCAGTACTTC
CDR3 protein: CATSRGGGVQETQYF

J gene: TRBJ2-7
D gene: TRBD2
V gene: TRBV6-5
clone size: .
CDR3 DNA: TGTGCCAGCAGCCTAGCGGGAGAATTTAGGGGGCAGTACTTC
CDR3 protein: CASSLAGEFRGQYF

J gene: TRBJ2-5
D gene: TRBD2
V gene: TRBV3-1/TRBV3-2
clone size: .
CDR3 DNA: TGTGCCAGCAGCCCGGGGACTAGCGGGGGGTGGACGGTTGAGACCCAGTACTTC
CDR3 protein: CASSPGTSGGWTVETQYF

J gene: TRBJ1-2
D gene: TRBD1
V gene: TRBV5-1
clone size: few
CDR3 DNA: TGCGCCAGCAGCTCAAATCCCTCAGGGGGAAGTGGTGGCTACACCTTC
CDR3 protein: CASSSNPSGGSGGYTF

J gene: TRBJ2-7
D gene: .
V gene: TRBV6-1
clone size: .
CDR3 DNA: TGTGCCAGCAGTGTGATCTGGTCCGACCGTCCCTACGAGCAGTACTTC
CDR3 protein: CASSVIWSDRPYEQYF

J gene: TRBJ1-2
D gene: .
V gene: TRBV25-1
clone size: .
CDR3 DNA: TGTGCCAGCAGTGGGGGGTACTATGGCTACACCTTC
CDR3 protein: CASSGGYYGYTF

J gene: TRBJ1-5
D gene: .
V gene: TRBV2
clone size: .
CDR3 DNA: TGTGCCAGCAGTGAAGTCTATGGCAATCAGCCCCAGCATTTT
CDR3 protein: CASSEVYGNQPQHF